This T cell receptor (beta chain) was profiled in a study of T cells in Graves' hyperthyroidism and ophthalmopathy. Findings and limits, study-wide: Ophthalmopathy stood apart from stable hyperthyroidism in a 13 V-J model. Blood also showed most of the thyroid clonotypes that were expanded above 0.001.

There are 16 residues in the CDR3. Per the germline V gene, CDR1 is DFQATT and CDR2 is SNEGSKA (reference sequence). The V gene lost 2 bases and the J gene lost 0 bases, with 15 bases spanning the gap. With respect to this clonotype: Its antigen is unknown.

Amplification yielded TCR beta CDR3 regions, with RNA transcripts as the source. HTBI primers were used for first-round RT-PCR of the TCR CDR3. TCRdb reanalysed the multiplex PCR reads using MiXCR and keeps one entry per CDR3 protein. The repertoire holds hundreds of thousands of distinct CDR3 sequences, with 15% to 20% as singletons. This chain uses TRBV20-1 with TRBJ2-3; D might be TRBD2 (5 bases). The sample consisted of blood. The source of this sequence is a man aged 40-55 years with Graves' hyperthyroidism. CDR3 protein: CSARSGEGSSTDTQYF. In DNA form, the CDR3 reads TGCAGTGCTAGATCGGGTGAGGGCTCAAGCACAGATACGCAGTATTTT.